Listed below are T cell receptor beta chains from one sample, sequenced in a study of OX40 agonist ivuxolimab in advanced cancers. Only in-frame clones appear in the TCRdb table, and some are missing; sequencing was by immunoSEQ multiplex PCR. This repertoire shows approximately 69,000 clones, 75% to 85% found once; its top ten account for 1.1%. Sample: CD4+ or CD8+ T cells sorted from blood, taken in a trial of the OX40 agonist ivuxolimab. The receptors come from an adult with an advanced solid tumor such as melanoma, head and neck, liver or kidney cancer. CDR3s include the opening cysteine and the closing phenylalanine or tryptophan. The D gene is left open where the match is weak. Where a row states a size, it is once, few, many or the class of an expanded clone; other rows omit it.

TRBV7-9	.	TRBJ2-7	.	TGTGCCAGCAGAAAAGGAGGGGGGACCTACGAGCAGTACTTC	CASRKGGGTYEQYF
TRBV2	TRBD1	TRBJ1-6	.	TGTGCCAGCAGTCAGACAGGGGGAGATAATTCACCCCTCCACTTT	CASSQTGGDNSPLHF
TRBV6-5	TRBD1	TRBJ1-2	.	TGTGCCAGCAGTTACGGACAGGTCCGGGCTGGCTACACCTTC	CASSYGQVRAGYTF
TRBV6-5	.	TRBJ1-3	.	TGTGCCAGCAGCGATCCAACAGCCGGAAACACCATATATTTT	CASSDPTAGNTIYF
TRBV6-1	.	TRBJ2-7	.	TGTGCCAGCAGCCTTAGACCGAGCTCCTACGAGCAGTACTTC	CASSLRPSSYEQYF
TRBV6-4	TRBD1	TRBJ1-5	.	TGTGCCAGCACCTACAGGAGGACAGGGCCGTTCGGCAATCAGCCCCAGCATTTT	CASTYRRTGPFGNQPQHF
TRBV11-2	.	TRBJ1-2	.	TGTGCCAGCAGCCAAGAACAGGTGTCGACCTATGGCTACACCTTC	CASSQEQVSTYGYTF
TRBV6-1	TRBD2	TRBJ2-5	.	TGTGCCAGCAGTGGTCAGACTAGCGGCCAAGAGACCCAGTACTTC	CASSGQTSGQETQYF
TRBV9	.	TRBJ2-3	.	TGTGCCAGCAGTCCGTCAAGGGCGGGGACCCCCACAGATACGCAGTATTTT	CASSPSRAGTPTDTQYF
TRBV7-9	.	TRBJ1-6	.	TGTGCCAGCAGCTTAGGACTTCCAGCACCCCTCCACTTT	CASSLGLPAPLHF
TRBV7-2	TRBD1	TRBJ1-1	.	TGTGCCAGCAGCTTAGGGCAGGGGGCTGAAGCTTTCTTT	CASSLGQGAEAFF
TRBV2	TRBD1	TRBJ1-5	.	TGTGCCAGCGGTTTAAAAAAAGGGACAGGGGGGAATCAGCCCCAGCATTTT	CASGLKKGTGGNQPQHF
TRBV7-6	.	TRBJ1-4	.	TGTGCCAGCAGCCGCGTCGGGTTTCCTAATGAAAAACTGTTTTTT	CASSRVGFPNEKLFF
TRBV7-2	TRBD1	TRBJ1-1	.	TGTGCCAGCAGCTCATTACCCAGGGGGCTCGGCACTGAAGCTTTCTTT	CASSSLPRGLGTEAFF
TRBV6-5	.	TRBJ1-5	.	TGTGCCAGCAGTTACCCGTGGGGGGCCAGATCAGAGGCCCAGCATTTT	CASSYPWGARSEAQHF
TRBV19	.	TRBJ1-2	.	TGTGCCAGTAGTAGGGACGGAAGAGCTAACTATGGCTACACCTTC	CASSRDGRANYGYTF
TRBV9	.	TRBJ1-6	.	TGTGCCAGCAGCGTAGAGGACACCTCCTATAATTCACCCCTCCACTTT	CASSVEDTSYNSPLHF
TRBV7-9	TRBD1	TRBJ2-7	once	TGTGCCAGCAGCCAAAACCCCGGGACAGGAGTATACGAGCAGTACTTC	CASSQNPGTGVYEQYF
TRBV6-6	.	TRBJ1-1	.	TGTGCCAGCAGTTACTCGGGGGGGTTGAACACTGAAGCTTTCTTT	CASSYSGGLNTEAFF
TRBV7-9	.	TRBJ1-5	.	TGTGCCAGCAGCGCCGAGATTATTCAGCCCCAGCATTTT	CASSAEIIQPQHF
TRBV6-5	TRBD2	TRBJ2-7	.	TGTGCCAGCAGTTACTCGACTAGCGGGGCTTACGAGCAGTACTTC	CASSYSTSGAYEQYF
TRBV4-1	TRBD2	TRBJ2-1	.	TGCGCCAGCAGCCAAGTCAGGCTAGCGGTCTACAATGAGCAGTTCTTC	CASSQVRLAVYNEQFF
TRBV11-3	.	TRBJ2-1	once	TGTGCCAGCTCAAACAGGGCCGGCAATGAGCAGTTCTTC	CASSNRAGNEQFF
TRBV7-2	.	TRBJ2-2	few	TGTGCCAGCAGCTTATCGCGGACTATCACCGGGGAGCTGTTTTTT	CASSLSRTITGELFF
TRBV5-4	.	TRBJ2-7	.	TGTGCCAGCAGCTTGTCGGTTTTAGGCCTTTCCTACGAGCAGTACTTC	CASSLSVLGLSYEQYF
TRBV7-9	.	TRBJ1-2	.	TGTGCCAGCAGCTTAGCGGCAGGGGCGACGTGGGGCTACACCTTC	CASSLAAGATWGYTF
TRBV6-5	TRBD1	TRBJ1-2	.	TGTGCCAGCAGTTCCGACAGGGCATACTATGGCTACACCTTC	CASSSDRAYYGYTF
TRBV18	.	TRBJ2-5	few	TGTGCCAGCTCACCCCGGGGGGCCCCCCAAGAGACCCAGTACTTC	CASSPRGAPQETQYF
TRBV7-2	.	TRBJ2-5	.	TGTGCCAGCAGCCCCTGGGGGACAGCGGGGGAGGAGACCCAGTACTTC	CASSPWGTAGEETQYF
TRBV19	.	TRBJ1-1	.	TGTGCCAGTACCTTTTCATTGGGCAGGCGGGGGACTGAAGCTTTCTTT	CASTFSLGRRGTEAFF
TRBV6-5	.	TRBJ1-6	once	TGTGCCAGCAGTTACTCCCAGGATAATTCACCCCTCCACTTT	CASSYSQDNSPLHF
TRBV7-9	.	TRBJ1-5	.	TGTGCCAGCAGCTTATTCGATGATCAGCCCCAGCATTTT	CASSLFDDQPQHF
TRBV11-2	.	TRBJ2-7	few	TGTGCCAGCAGCTTCCTACCCATAGGGTACGAGCAGTACTTC	CASSFLPIGYEQYF
TRBV9	.	TRBJ2-6	.	TGTGCCAGCAGCGTAGGGGGCACTGGGGCCAACGTCCTGACTTTC	CASSVGGTGANVLTF
TRBV6-1	.	TRBJ1-3	.	TGTGCCAGCAGTGAAGTAGGTTCTGGAAACACCATATATTTT	CASSEVGSGNTIYF
TRBV5-5	.	TRBJ1-3	.	TGTGCCAGCAGCTTGGCGGGGCGGGGGCTTGGAAACACCATATATTTT	CASSLAGRGLGNTIYF
TRBV7-2	.	TRBJ1-4	few	TGTGCCAGCAGCTTAGGAAGTGCAACTAATGAAAAACTGTTTTTT	CASSLGSATNEKLFF